A selection of T cell receptor beta chains follows, all from one sample in a study of T cells in Graves' hyperthyroidism and ophthalmopathy. TCRdb processed the multiplex PCR reads anew with MiXCR; each CDR3 protein has one entry. The sample shows under 700,000 distinct CDR3 sequences, around 15% of them seen only once. Specimen: blood. The origin of the receptors is a woman aged 18-29 years with Graves' hyperthyroidism. Each CDR3 is given without its conserved first and last residue.

j_gene | v_gene | CDR3aa
TRBJ2-7 | TRBV6-1 | ASSKPGQGTYEQY
TRBJ1-4 | TRBV6-2/TRBV6-3 | ARGGLVTNEKLF
TRBJ2-2 | TRBV3-1 | ASTRGGELF
TRBJ2-3 | TRBV20-1 | SAIRSAGSTDTQY
TRBJ2-3 | TRBV5-4 | ASSLAGRAGFYTDTQY
TRBJ2-3 | TRBV13 | ASSSLERRASTDTQY
TRBJ1-4 | TRBV19 | ASSIGQGAWTNEKLF
TRBJ1-2 | TRBV27 | ASSPRESGQLPYGYT
TRBJ2-1 | TRBV20-1 | SARELALNEQF
TRBJ2-3 | TRBV12-3/TRBV12-4 | ASSLDLPRPTDTQY
TRBJ2-7 | TRBV20-1 | SARVGGWDGSYEQY
TRBJ2-7 | TRBV3-1 | ASSQVHLTYEQY
TRBJ2-1 | TRBV4-2 | ASSQTSGGADEQF
TRBJ2-1 | TRBV28 | ASQIAGENNEQF
TRBJ2-1 | TRBV4-1 | ASSFQGLTQYNEQF
TRBJ2-3 | TRBV12-3/TRBV12-4 | ASGGTAGDTQY
TRBJ2-7 | TRBV20-1 | SARDLTRDPDEQY
TRBJ1-6 | TRBV5-5 | ASSLLGQGDPPLH
TRBJ2-3 | TRBV12-5 | ASGPREDTQY
TRBJ2-1 | TRBV19 | ASSVTGEGEQF
TRBJ2-1 | TRBV3-1 | ASSSVWDGEQF
TRBJ1-5 | TRBV19 | ASSGGRGEPGNQPQH
TRBJ2-5 | TRBV7-9 | ASSFGDRGLWETQY
TRBJ1-5 | TRBV7-9 | ASSLAYGNQPQH
TRBJ1-1 | TRBV7-8 | ASTHKGVVNTEAF
TRBJ1-1 | TRBV19 | ATQGGMNTEAF
TRBJ2-5 | TRBV29-1 | SVGVNRQETQY
TRBJ1-1 | TRBV7-8 | ASSLDSGTVEAF
TRBJ2-7 | TRBV15 | ATSRERTGGYEQY
TRBJ2-5 | TRBV20-1 | SARKGREETQY
TRBJ2-7 | TRBV27 | ASSFRGRGDYEQY
TRBJ2-4 | TRBV4-3 | ASSPEAPREDIQY